This TCR beta chain derives from a study of blood T cell repertoires in COVID-19. The CDR3 sequence is 15 residues long. Trimming stripped 8 bases from V and 1 base from J, with 17 bases between. Per the germline V gene, CDR1 is SNHLY and CDR2 is FYNNEI. Data came from immunoSEQ multiplex PCR; TCRdb stores just in-frame clones and leaves some out. Among about 240,000 clones listed, roughly 83% were seen once. This clone was seen just once. The gene calls are TRBV2 and TRBJ1-2; D gene ambiguous. The TCR originated in a woman over 75 with acute or convalescent COVID-19. Sequenced material: peripheral blood. CDR3 nucleotides: TGTGCCAGCTCCCAGCGGCAGCGCGATAACTATGGCTACACCTTC. Translation gives CASSQRQRDNYGYTF.